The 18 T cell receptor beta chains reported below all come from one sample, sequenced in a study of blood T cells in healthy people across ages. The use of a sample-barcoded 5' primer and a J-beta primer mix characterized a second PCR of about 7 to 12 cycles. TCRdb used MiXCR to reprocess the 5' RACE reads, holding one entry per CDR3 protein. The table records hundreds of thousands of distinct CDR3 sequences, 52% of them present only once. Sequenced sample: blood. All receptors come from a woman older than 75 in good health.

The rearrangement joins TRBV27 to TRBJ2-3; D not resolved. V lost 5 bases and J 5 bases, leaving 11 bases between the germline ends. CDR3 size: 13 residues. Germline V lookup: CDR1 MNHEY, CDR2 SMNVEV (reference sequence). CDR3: CASSVRAIDTQYF. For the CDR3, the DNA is TGTGCCAGCAGTGTCCGCGCAATAGATACGCAGTATTTT.

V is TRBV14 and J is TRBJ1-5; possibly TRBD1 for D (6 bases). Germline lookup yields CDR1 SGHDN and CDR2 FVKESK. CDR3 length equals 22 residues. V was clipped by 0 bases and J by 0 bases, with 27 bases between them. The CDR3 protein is CASSQERRLGAASPYSNQPQHF. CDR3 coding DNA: TGTGCCAGCAGCCAAGAACGGCGACTGGGGGCCGCATCCCCTTATAGCAATCAGCCCCAGCATTTT.

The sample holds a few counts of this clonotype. The CDR3 DNA follows: TGTGCCAGCAGATCCACCCAACAGATGGCGCAGTATTTT. Translated: CASRSTQQMAQYF. The rearrangement uses TRBV28 and TRBJ2-3; D uncertain. Germline assignment: CDR1 MDHEN and CDR2 SYDVKM. The V end lost 6 bases, the J end lost 10 bases, and 17 bases lay between the germline ends. The CDR3 contains 13 residues.

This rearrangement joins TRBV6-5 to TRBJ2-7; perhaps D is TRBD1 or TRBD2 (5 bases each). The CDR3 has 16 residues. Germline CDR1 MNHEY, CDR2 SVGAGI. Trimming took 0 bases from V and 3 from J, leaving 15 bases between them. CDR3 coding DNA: TGTGCCAGCAGTTACTCGTCACTCGCTGGGGGCTACGAGCAGTACTTC. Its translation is CASSYSSLAGGYEQYF.

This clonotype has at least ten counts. This CDR3 is CAISTGTSGGVGEQFF. The CDR3 nucleotides are TGTGCCATCAGTACCGGGACTAGCGGGGGCGTGGGAGAGCAGTTCTTC. The chain has TRBV10-3 and TRBJ2-1, with 14 bases matching TRBD2. The V and J ends lost 5 bases and 10 bases, in that order; junction bases with no gene match: 10. The CDR3 has 16 amino acids. Germline V gene sequence: CDR1 ENHRY, CDR2 SYGVKD.

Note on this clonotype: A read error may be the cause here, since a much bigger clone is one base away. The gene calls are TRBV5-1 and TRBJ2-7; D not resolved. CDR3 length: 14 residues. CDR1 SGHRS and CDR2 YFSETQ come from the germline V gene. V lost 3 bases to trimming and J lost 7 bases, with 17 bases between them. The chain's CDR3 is CASSSQVSNNEQYF. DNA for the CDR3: TGCGCCAGCAGCTCTCAGGTCAGCAACAATGAGCAGTACTTC.

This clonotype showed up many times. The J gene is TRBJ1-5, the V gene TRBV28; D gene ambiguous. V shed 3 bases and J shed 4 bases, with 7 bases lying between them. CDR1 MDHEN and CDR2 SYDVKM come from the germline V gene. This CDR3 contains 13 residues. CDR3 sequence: CASSFNGNQPQHF. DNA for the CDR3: TGTGCCAGCAGTTTTAATGGGAATCAGCCCCAGCATTTT. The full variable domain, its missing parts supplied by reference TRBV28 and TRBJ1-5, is DVKVTQSSRYLVKRTGEKVFLECVQDMDHENMFWYRQDPGLGLRLIYFSYDVKMKEKGDIPEGYSVSREKKERFSLILESASTNQTSMYLCASSFNGNQPQHFGDGTRLSIL.

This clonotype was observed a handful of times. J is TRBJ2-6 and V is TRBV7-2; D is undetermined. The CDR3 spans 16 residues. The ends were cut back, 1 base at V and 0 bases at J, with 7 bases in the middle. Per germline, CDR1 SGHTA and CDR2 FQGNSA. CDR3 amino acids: CASSLDLSSGANVLTF. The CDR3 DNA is TGTGCCAGCAGCTTAGACCTCTCCTCTGGGGCCAACGTCCTGACTTTC.

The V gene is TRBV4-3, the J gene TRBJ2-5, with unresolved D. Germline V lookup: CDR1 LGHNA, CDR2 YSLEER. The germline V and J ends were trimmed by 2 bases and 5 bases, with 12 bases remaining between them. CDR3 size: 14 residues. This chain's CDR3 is CASSQRLRSETQYF. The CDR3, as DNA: TGCGCCAGCAGCCAAAGGCTGAGGTCGGAGACCCAGTACTTC.

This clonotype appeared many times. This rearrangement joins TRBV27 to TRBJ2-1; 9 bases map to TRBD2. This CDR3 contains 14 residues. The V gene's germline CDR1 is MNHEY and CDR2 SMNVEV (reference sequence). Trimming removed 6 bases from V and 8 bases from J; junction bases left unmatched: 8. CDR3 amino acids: CASSLISGSDEQFF. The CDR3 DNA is TGTGCCAGCAGCTTAATTAGCGGGAGCGATGAGCAGTTCTTC.

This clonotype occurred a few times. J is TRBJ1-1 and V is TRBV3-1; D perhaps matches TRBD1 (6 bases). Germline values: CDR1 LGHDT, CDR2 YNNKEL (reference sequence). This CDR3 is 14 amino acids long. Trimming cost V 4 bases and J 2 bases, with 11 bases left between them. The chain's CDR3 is CASSPWTANTEAFF. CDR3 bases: TGTGCCAGCAGCCCGTGGACAGCTAACACTGAAGCTTTCTTT.

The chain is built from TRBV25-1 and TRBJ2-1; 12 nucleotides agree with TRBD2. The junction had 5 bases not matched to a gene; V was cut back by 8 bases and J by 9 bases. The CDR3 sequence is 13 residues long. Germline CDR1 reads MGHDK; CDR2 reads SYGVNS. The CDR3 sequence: CASGLAGWGEQFF. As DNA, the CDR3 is TGTGCCAGCGGACTAGCGGGATGGGGTGAGCAGTTCTTC.

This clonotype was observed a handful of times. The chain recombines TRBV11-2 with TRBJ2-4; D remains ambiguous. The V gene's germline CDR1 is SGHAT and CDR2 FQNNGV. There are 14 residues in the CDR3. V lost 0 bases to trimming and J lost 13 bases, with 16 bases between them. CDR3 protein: CASSLELTVKEQYF. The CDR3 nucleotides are TGTGCCAGCAGCTTAGAGTTAACGGTGAAAGAGCAGTACTTC. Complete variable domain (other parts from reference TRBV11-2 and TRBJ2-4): EAGVAQSPRYKIIEKRQSVAFWCNPISGHATLYWYQQILGQGPKLLIQFQNNGVVDDSQLPKDRFSAERLKGVDSTLKIQPAKLEDSAVYLCASSLELTVKEQYFGAGTRLSVL.

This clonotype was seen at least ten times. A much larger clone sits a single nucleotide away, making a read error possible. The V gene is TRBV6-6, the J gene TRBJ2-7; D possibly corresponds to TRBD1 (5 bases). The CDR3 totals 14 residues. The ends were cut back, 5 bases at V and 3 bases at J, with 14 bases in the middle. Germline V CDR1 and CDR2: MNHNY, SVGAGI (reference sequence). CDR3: CASSDNPRDYEQYF. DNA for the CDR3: TGTGCCAGCAGTGACAACCCCAGGGACTACGAGCAGTACTTC.

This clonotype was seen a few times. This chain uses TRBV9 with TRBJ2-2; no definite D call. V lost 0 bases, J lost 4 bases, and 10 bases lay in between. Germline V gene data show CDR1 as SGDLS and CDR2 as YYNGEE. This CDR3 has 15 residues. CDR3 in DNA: TGTGCCAGCAGCGTAGGGTCACAAATCACCGGGGAGCTGTTTTTT. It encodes CASSVGSQITGELFF. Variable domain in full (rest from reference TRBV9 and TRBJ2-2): DSGVTQTPKHLITATGQRVTLRCSPRSGDLSVYWYQQSLDQGLQFLIQYYNGEERAKGNILERFSAQQFPDLHSELNLSSLELGDSALYFCASSVGSQITGELFFGEGSRLTVL.

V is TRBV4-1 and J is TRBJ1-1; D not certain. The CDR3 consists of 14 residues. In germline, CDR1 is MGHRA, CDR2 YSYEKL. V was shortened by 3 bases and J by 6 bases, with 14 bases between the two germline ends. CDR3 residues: CASSQVGEVPEAFF. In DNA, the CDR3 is TGCGCCAGCAGCCAGGTTGGGGAAGTGCCTGAAGCTTTCTTT.

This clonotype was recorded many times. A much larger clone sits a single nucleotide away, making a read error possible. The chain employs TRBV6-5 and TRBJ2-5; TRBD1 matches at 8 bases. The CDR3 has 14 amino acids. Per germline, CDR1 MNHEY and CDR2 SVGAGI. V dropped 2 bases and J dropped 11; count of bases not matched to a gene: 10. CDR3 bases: TGTGCCAGCAGTTACACGACAGGGGCCAATGAGCAGTACTTC. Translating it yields CASSYTTGANEQYF.

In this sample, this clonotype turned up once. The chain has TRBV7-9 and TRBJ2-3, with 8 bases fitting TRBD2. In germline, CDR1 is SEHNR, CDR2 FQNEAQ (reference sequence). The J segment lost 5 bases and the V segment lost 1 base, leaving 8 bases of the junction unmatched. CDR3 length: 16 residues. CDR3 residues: CASSLGGPGLGDTQYF. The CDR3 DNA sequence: TGTGCCAGCAGCTTAGGAGGGCCGGGACTAGGAGATACGCAGTATTTT.